These 28 T cell receptor beta chains share one sample of origin, sequenced in a study of cytomegalovirus exposure and HLA in healthy donors. The primer mix had 60 Vbeta and 13 Jbeta primers. Method: immunoSEQ multiplex PCR; TCRdb's copy keeps in-frame clones and lacks some. Seen here are roughly 140,000 clones, approximately 80% observed once, and the top ten hold 4% to 4.5%. The specimen was PBMCs. The source of these receptors is a woman between 40 and 55 years old in good health and CMV-seropositive.

The genes are TRBV19 and TRBJ2-2; TRBD2 might be the D (6 bases). The V gene's germline CDR1 is LNHDA and CDR2 SQIVND (reference sequence). V lost 7 bases to trimming and J lost 6 bases, with 18 bases between them. This CDR3 spans 15 amino acids. CDR3 protein: CASTDLGGSAGELFF. CDR3 in DNA: TGTGCCAGTACCGATTTGGGGGGATCTGCCGGGGAGCTGTTTTTT.

The chain couples TRBV18 to TRBJ2-7; D may be TRBD2 (5 bases). Germline CDR1 KGHSH, CDR2 LQKENI. The CDR3 runs to 18 residues. V lost 2 bases to trimming and J lost 4 bases, with 24 bases between them. DNA of the CDR3: TGTGCCAGCTCACCAAAATCGTCCCACCCGGGGTTTGGGTACGAGCAGTACTTC. Its protein product is CASSPKSSHPGFGYEQYF. Using reference TRBV18 and TRBJ2-7 for the parts outside the CDR3, the full variable domain is NAGVMQNPRHLVRRRGQEARLRCSPMKGHSHVYWYRQLPEEGLKFMVYLQKENIIDESGMPKERFSAEFPKEGPSILRIQQVVRGDSAAYFCASSPKSSHPGFGYEQYFGPGTRLTVT.

This clone was observed a handful of times. V gene TRBV5-1 combines with J gene TRBJ2-2; weak D call: TRBD1 (5 bases). The CDR3 is made up of 15 amino acids. Per germline, CDR1 SGHRS and CDR2 YFSETQ. Trimming pared 0 bases from V and 5 bases from J, leaving 11 bases between. The CDR3 DNA is TGCGCCAGCAGCTTGGGGGCAGGGAAAACCGGGGAGCTGTTTTTT. Its translation is CASSLGAGKTGELFF. The full variable domain, with the rest looked up from reference TRBV5-1 and TRBJ2-2, is KAGVTQTPRYLIKTRGQQVTLSCSPISGHRSVSWYQQTPGQGLQFLFEYFSETQRNKGNFPGRFSGRQFSNSRSEMNVSTLELGDSALYLCASSLGAGKTGELFFGEGSRLTVL.

The rearrangement uses TRBV28 and TRBJ2-7, with D possibly TRBD1 on 6 matching bases. Trimming stripped 4 bases from V and 2 bases from J, with 18 bases between. CDR1 is MDHEN and CDR2 is SYDVKM in the germline V gene. The CDR3 extends over 16 amino acids. CDR3 in DNA: TGTGCCAGCAGTTCCAGGGGCGTCGGTCCCACCTACGAGCAGTACTTC. Protein: CASSSRGVGPTYEQYF. The variable domain in full, with the rest retrieved from reference TRBV28 and TRBJ2-7, is DVKVTQSSRYLVKRTGEKVFLECVQDMDHENMFWYRQDPGLGLRLIYFSYDVKMKEKGDIPEGYSVSREKKERFSLILESASTNQTSMYLCASSSRGVGPTYEQYFGPGTRLTVT.

The chain couples TRBV9 to TRBJ2-3, with D unresolved. Trimming took off 1 base at V and 4 bases at J, with 10 bases between the two ends. Germline lookup yields CDR1 SGDLS and CDR2 YYNGEE. The CDR3 is made up of 14 amino acids. CDR3 bases: TGTGCCAGCAGCGTACGGTCAGGCGCAGATACGCAGTATTTT. It specifies CASSVRSGADTQYF.

Only one count was recorded for this clone. This sequence joins TRBV7-9 and TRBJ2-7; the match to TRBD2 covers 8 bases. The J call may be incorrect, as the DNA end agrees better with TRBJ2-1. CDR1 and CDR2 (germline): SEHNR, FQNEAQ (reference sequence). CDR3 size: 16 residues. CDR3: CASSLEISGKNNEQFF. The CDR3 DNA is TGTGCCAGCAGCTTAGAAATTAGCGGGAAAAACAATGAGCAGTTCTTC.

The gene calls are TRBV19 and TRBJ1-4; possible D gene TRBD1, 6 bases. The CDR3 runs to 14 residues. V was pared by 4 bases and J by 5 bases, with 11 bases between. Germline V gives CDR1 LNHDA, CDR2 SQIVND (reference sequence). CDR3 region: CASSTTGGNEKLFF. The CDR3 region has the DNA TGTGCCAGTAGTACGACAGGCGGGAATGAAAAACTGTTTTTT.

V is TRBV19 and J is TRBJ2-1, with TRBD2 matching over 10 bases. CDR1 LNHDA and CDR2 SQIVND come from the germline V gene (reference sequence). J was trimmed by 6 bases and V by 5 bases; bases with no gene match: 4. CDR3 length: 14 residues. CDR3 in amino acids: CASSAGTSVNEQFF. In DNA form, the CDR3 reads TGTGCCAGTAGTGCCGGGACTAGCGTCAATGAGCAGTTCTTC.

The gene calls are TRBV15 and TRBJ1-5, with TRBD1 matching over 7 bases. CDR3 length: 15 amino acids. Germline V gene sequence: CDR1 LNHNV, CDR2 YYDKDF (reference sequence). V was pared by 6 bases and J by 6 bases, with 11 bases of the junction left unmatched. This CDR3 reads CATRRTGVWGQPQHF. The CDR3 coding sequence is TGTGCCACCAGGAGAACAGGGGTTTGGGGTCAGCCCCAGCATTTT. Full variable domain (missing parts from reference TRBV15 and TRBJ1-5): DAMVIQNPRYQVTQFGKPVTLSCSQTLNHNVMYWYQQKSSQAPKLLFHYYDKDFNNEADTPDNFQSRRPNTSFCFLDIRSPGLGDTAMYLCATRRTGVWGQPQHFGDGTRLSIL.

The CDR3 protein is CASSMQVSSYEQYF. CDR3 nucleotides: TGTGCCAGTAGTATGCAGGTGAGCTCCTACGAGCAGTACTTC. The chain recombines TRBV19 with TRBJ2-7; D unresolved. The V and J ends lost 3 bases and 0 bases respectively, with 9 bases between them. This CDR3 region has 14 residues. Germline CDR1 reads LNHDA; CDR2 reads SQIVND (reference sequence).

This clone was found a few times. The rearrangement joins TRBV18 to TRBJ1-1; D possibly corresponds to TRBD1 (5 bases). Germline CDR1 and CDR2: KGHSH and LQKENI. Trimming took 3 bases from V and 1 from J, leaving 18 bases between them. This CDR3 spans 17 amino acids. CDR3 DNA sequence: TGTGCCAGCTCACCCCCGCGGGGGAACGGTAAGAACACTGAAGCTTTCTTT. Its translation is CASSPPRGNGKNTEAFF.

The chain has TRBV18 and TRBJ2-3; 9 bases are shared with TRBD1. CDR1 is KGHSH and CDR2 is LQKENI in the germline V gene. This CDR3 contains 16 residues. V gave up 1 base and J gave up 2 bases; unmatched junction bases: 4. In DNA form, the CDR3 reads TGTGCCAGCTCACCACTACAGGGGGCTCTCACAGATACGCAGTATTTT. Its protein product is CASSPLQGALTDTQYF.

DNA for the CDR3: TGCGCCAGCAGAGAGGGGGCGGAGGGGGGCTACACCTTC. This sequence encodes CASREGAEGGYTF. The V and J genes are TRBV5-1 and TRBJ1-2; 7 positions agree with TRBD1. The ends lost 5 bases at V and 8 bases at J; junction bases unmatched: 9. Germline V CDR1 and CDR2: SGHRS, YFSETQ. This CDR3 region has 13 residues.

This clone was detected only once. The rearrangement joins TRBV7-9 to TRBJ2-1, with TRBD1 matching over 7 bases. This CDR3 spans 14 amino acids. V was pared by 4 bases and J by 7 bases, with 7 bases of the junction left unmatched. Germline V gene data show CDR1 as SEHNR and CDR2 as FQNEAQ (reference sequence). The CDR3 nucleotides read TGTGCCAGCAGCTCCCGACAGGGAATGAATGAGCAGTTCTTC. Protein sequence: CASSSRQGMNEQFF.

The CDR3 loop reads CASSIGTAGSVYF. The CDR3 region has the DNA TGTGCCAGCAGTATCGGGACAGCGGGCTCGGTATACTTC. This chain uses TRBV6-5 with TRBJ2-4; possibly TRBD1 for D (7 bases). Germline loops: CDR1 MNHEY, CDR2 SVGAGI. This CDR3 has 13 residues. V lost 5 bases and J 16 bases, leaving 21 bases between the germline ends.

The chain links TRBV5-4 to TRBJ2-2; 10 bases agree with TRBD1. Trimming cost V 4 bases and J 4 bases; bases outside gene matches: 7. This CDR3 region has 16 residues. Germline V CDR1 and CDR2: SGHNT, YYREEE (reference sequence). The CDR3 region is CASSRGDRGGTGELFF. As DNA, the CDR3 is TGTGCCAGCAGCAGGGGGGACAGGGGAGGCACCGGGGAGCTGTTTTTT.

This sequence joins TRBV5-5 and TRBJ1-2, with 10 bases fitting TRBD1. Germline V gene data show CDR1 as SGHKS and CDR2 as YYEKEE (reference sequence). The CDR3 is made up of 14 amino acids. J was trimmed by 7 bases and V by 4 bases; bases with no gene match: 7. CDR3 nucleotides: TGTGCCAGCAGCGCCCGGGACAGGGGCGTTGGCTACACCTTC. Its translation is CASSARDRGVGYTF.

The chain couples TRBV21-1 to TRBJ2-4; TRBD1 reflects the table's D call only, with no check against the DNA. TRBV21-1 is a pseudogene locus. The CDR3 totals 17 residues. The CDR3 loop is CASSQGTGSLAKNIQYF. CDR3 in DNA: TGTGCCAGCAGCCAGGGGACAGGGTCTCTAGCCAAAAACATTCAGTACTTC.

The chain employs TRBV7-9 and TRBJ2-1; D is undetermined. The length of the CDR3 is 11 residues. Trimming shortened V by 7 bases and J by 8 bases, and 9 bases separated the two germline ends. From germline, CDR1 is SEHNR and CDR2 FQNEAQ (reference sequence). Written as DNA, the CDR3 is TGTGCCAGCACTCCCGCGGATGAGCAGTTCTTC. Translation: CASTPADEQFF.

The chain recombines TRBV27 with TRBJ1-2, with 8 bases fitting TRBD1. The germline CDR1 and CDR2 sequences are MNHEY and SMNVEV (reference sequence). V gave up 5 bases and J gave up 7 bases; unmatched junction bases: 9. CDR3 length equals 14 residues. Written as DNA, the CDR3 is TGTGCCAGCAGTCCCAGGACAGGGCAAACTGGCTACACCTTC. Encoded protein: CASSPRTGQTGYTF.

The rearrangement links TRBV7-2 to TRBJ2-2; no definite D call. V dropped 4 bases and J dropped 2 bases, with 5 bases sitting between them. The CDR3 has 13 residues. CDR1 is SGHTA, CDR2 FQGNSA, per germline. The CDR3 region is CASSSPNTGELFF. Written as DNA, the CDR3 is TGTGCCAGCAGCTCTCCTAACACCGGGGAGCTGTTTTTT. The full variable domain, its missing parts supplied by reference TRBV7-2 and TRBJ2-2, is GAGVSQSPSNKVTEKGKDVELRCDPISGHTALYWYRQSLGQGLEFLIYFQGNSAPDKSGLPSDRFSAERTGGSVSTLTIQRTQQEDSAVYLCASSSPNTGELFFGEGSRLTVL.

This clone has more than one count but fewer than ten. The CDR3 region has the DNA TGTGCCAGCAGTATCACTAGCGGGGACTTCTACGAGCAGTACTTC. Its translation is CASSITSGDFYEQYF. The genes are TRBV28 and TRBJ2-7, with 10 nucleotides matching TRBD2. Unmatched junction bases numbered 7, after V lost 5 bases and J lost 3 bases. Germline CDR1 and CDR2: MDHEN and SYDVKM. The CDR3 is 15 amino acids.

Comment on this clone: At one boundary the junction diverges from the germline segment, which might be a read error. This chain connects TRBV7-9 to TRBJ2-6; 8 bases fit TRBD2. Germline CDR1 reads SEHNR; CDR2 reads FQNEAQ (reference sequence). The CDR3 length is 18 residues. CDR3 in DNA: TGTTCCAGCAGCTTAATTTTCGGGGGGGGTACTGGGGCCAACGTCCTGACTTTC. It codes for CSSSLIFGGGTGANVLTF.

The genes are TRBV5-1 and TRBJ2-5, with TRBD1 as a possible D gene (6 bases). V lost 3 bases and J lost 4, with 10 bases in between. Germline V gene data show CDR1 as SGHRS and CDR2 as YFSETQ. The CDR3 is made up of 13 amino acids. CDR3 protein: CASSSTGLETQYF. DNA of the CDR3: TGCGCCAGCAGCTCCACAGGGTTAGAGACCCAGTACTTC.

The chain recombines TRBV10-3 with TRBJ2-3; 10 bases align to TRBD2. Germline-derived CDR1 and CDR2 are ENHRY and SYGVKD. The CDR3 has 16 residues. V shed 10 bases and J 4 bases; nucleotides not matched to a gene: 14. The CDR3 protein is CASSPVGLAGADTQYF. In DNA, the CDR3 is TGTGCCAGCAGCCCCGTGGGGCTAGCGGGAGCAGATACGCAGTATTTT.

The V call is TRBV7-8, the J call TRBJ1-2, with D possibly being TRBD1 (6 bases). The CDR3 consists of 14 residues. Germline V gene lookup returns CDR1 SGHVS and CDR2 FQNEAQ. Between the trimmed V and J ends, which lost 0 bases and 3 bases, there was a span of 8 bases. CDR3 bases: TGTGCCAGCAGCTTAGCGGACAGAGACTATGGCTACACCTTC. Translating gives CASSLADRDYGYTF.

This chain connects TRBV19 to TRBJ2-7, with 7 nucleotides matching TRBD1. After removal of 6 bases from V and 0 bases from J, the junction contained 2 bases not matched to a gene. CDR3 length: 13 amino acids. CDR1 LNHDA and CDR2 SQIVND come from the germline V gene (reference sequence). CDR3 protein: CASRRTGSYEQYF. The CDR3 bases are TGTGCCAGTAGGCGGACAGGCTCCTACGAGCAGTACTTC.

The chain combines TRBV28 with TRBJ2-1, with 7 bases identical to TRBD2. Germline CDR1 reads MDHEN; CDR2 reads SYDVKM. The junction had 6 bases not matched to a gene; V was cut back by 3 bases and J by 4 bases. The CDR3 totals 15 residues. The CDR3 DNA follows: TGTGCCAGCAGTTTGGGAGGGAGATCATACAATGAGCAGTTCTTC. It translates to CASSLGGRSYNEQFF.